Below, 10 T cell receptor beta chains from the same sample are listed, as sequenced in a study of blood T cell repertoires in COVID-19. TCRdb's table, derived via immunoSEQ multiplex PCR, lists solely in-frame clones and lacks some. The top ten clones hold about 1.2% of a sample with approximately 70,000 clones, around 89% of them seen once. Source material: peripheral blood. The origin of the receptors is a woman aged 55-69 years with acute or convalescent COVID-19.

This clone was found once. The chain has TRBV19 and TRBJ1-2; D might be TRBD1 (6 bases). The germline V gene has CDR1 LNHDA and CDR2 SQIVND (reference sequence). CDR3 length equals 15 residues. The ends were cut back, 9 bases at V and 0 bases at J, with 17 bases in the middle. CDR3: CASRQVQGPNYGYTF. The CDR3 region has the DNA TGTGCCAGCCGACAGGTTCAGGGCCCTAACTATGGCTACACCTTC.

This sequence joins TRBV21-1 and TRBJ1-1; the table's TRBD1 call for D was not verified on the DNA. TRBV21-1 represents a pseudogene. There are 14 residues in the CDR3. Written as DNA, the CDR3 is TGTGCCAGCAGCGCCTGCAGGGGGCCAGCTGAAGCTTTCTTT. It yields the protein CASSACRGPAEAFF.

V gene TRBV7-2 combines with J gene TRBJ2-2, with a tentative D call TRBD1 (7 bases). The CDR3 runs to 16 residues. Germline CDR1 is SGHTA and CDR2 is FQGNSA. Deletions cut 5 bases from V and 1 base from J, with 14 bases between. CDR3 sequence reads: CASSPRGTENTGELFF. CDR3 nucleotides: TGTGCCAGCAGCCCACGCGGGACAGAGAACACCGGGGAGCTGTTTTTT.

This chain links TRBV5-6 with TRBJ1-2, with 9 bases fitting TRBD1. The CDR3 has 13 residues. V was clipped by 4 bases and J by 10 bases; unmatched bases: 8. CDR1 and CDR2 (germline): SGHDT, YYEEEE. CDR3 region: CASSQTGGADYTF. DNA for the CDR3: TGTGCCAGCAGCCAAACAGGGGGCGCGGACTACACCTTC.

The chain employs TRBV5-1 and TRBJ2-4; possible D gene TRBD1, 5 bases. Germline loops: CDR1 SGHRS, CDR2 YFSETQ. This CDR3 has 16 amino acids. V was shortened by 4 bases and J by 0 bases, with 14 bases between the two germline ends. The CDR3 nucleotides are TGCGCCAGCAGCCCCATCGACAGTCTAGCCAAAAACATTCAGTACTTC. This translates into CASSPIDSLAKNIQYF.

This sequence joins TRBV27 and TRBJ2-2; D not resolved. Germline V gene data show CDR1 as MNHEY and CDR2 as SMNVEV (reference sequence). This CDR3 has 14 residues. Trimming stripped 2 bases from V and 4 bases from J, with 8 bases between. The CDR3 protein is CASSLIASTGELFF. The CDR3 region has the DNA TGTGCCAGCAGTTTAATCGCGAGCACCGGGGAGCTGTTTTTT.

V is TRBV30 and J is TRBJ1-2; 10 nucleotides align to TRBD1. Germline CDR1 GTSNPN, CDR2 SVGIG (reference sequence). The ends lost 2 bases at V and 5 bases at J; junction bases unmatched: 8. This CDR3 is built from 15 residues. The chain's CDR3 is CAWSPGTGDAYGYTF. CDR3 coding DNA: TGTGCCTGGAGTCCCGGGACAGGGGACGCTTATGGCTACACCTTC.

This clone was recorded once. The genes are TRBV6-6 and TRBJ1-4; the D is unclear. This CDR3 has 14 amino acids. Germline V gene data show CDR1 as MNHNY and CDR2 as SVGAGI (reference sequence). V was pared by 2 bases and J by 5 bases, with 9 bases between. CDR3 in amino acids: CASSYGQINEKLFF. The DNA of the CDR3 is TGTGCCAGCAGTTACGGGCAGATAAATGAAAAACTGTTTTTT.

The CDR3 nucleotides are TGTGCCAGGGAATCAGGCTCTGGGGCCAACGTCCTGACTTTC. Its protein product is CARESGSGANVLTF. The V gene is TRBV21-1, the J gene TRBJ2-6; the D call in the table, TRBD1, was not verified against the DNA. TRBV21-1 is flagged as a pseudogene. This CDR3 comprises 14 residues.

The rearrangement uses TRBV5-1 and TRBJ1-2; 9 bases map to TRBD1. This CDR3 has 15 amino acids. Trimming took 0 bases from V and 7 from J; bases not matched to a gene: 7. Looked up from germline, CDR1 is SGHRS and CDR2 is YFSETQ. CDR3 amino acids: CASSLAGTGSLGYTF. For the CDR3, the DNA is TGCGCCAGCAGCTTGGCCGGGACAGGGTCTCTTGGCTACACCTTC.